One sample yielded the 9 T cell receptor beta chains listed below, sequenced in a study of shared clonotypes between healthy human individuals. Profiled with immunoSEQ multiplex PCR; TCRdb holds only in-frame clones, not every one. The table lists roughly 2.2 million clones, over 90% of them singletons. The sequencing sample was made of naive CD4+ T cells from PBMCs. As to subset: CD45RA+ positively selected. These TCRs come from a man younger than 30 in good health. Some clones in this sample may be carry-over from other donors' samples.

V usage is TRBV4-2 and J usage is TRBJ1-3, with a possible D match to TRBD1 (5 bases). Trimming took 1 base from V and 7 from J, leaving 11 bases between them. This CDR3 has 14 residues. Germline CDR1 is LGHNA and CDR2 is YNFKEQ. CDR3 in amino acids: CASSQGARGNTIYF. CDR3 sequence (DNA): TGTGCCAGCAGCCAAGGGGCGCGGGGGAACACCATATATTTT.

To note about this clone: Other nucleotide sequences from this sample produce the same CDR3. The DNA of the CDR3 is TGTGCCAGCAGTTTAGCGGGGGTGAACACCGGGGAGCTGTTTTTT. The encoded protein is CASSLAGVNTGELFF. This chain uses TRBV27 with TRBJ2-2; TRBD2 agrees at 7 bases. CDR3 length equals 15 residues. Germline loops: CDR1 MNHEY, CDR2 SMNVEV (reference sequence). The ends lost 2 bases at V and 1 base at J; junction bases unmatched: 1.

J is TRBJ2-7 and V is TRBV9; D unclear. The CDR3 has 13 amino acids. The V and J ends lost 5 bases and 4 bases respectively, with 13 bases between them. Germline values: CDR1 SGDLS, CDR2 YYNGEE. The CDR3 is CASSNRPHYEQYF. The CDR3 nucleotides are TGTGCCAGCAGTAATAGACCACATTACGAGCAGTACTTC.

The chain is built from TRBV7-8 and TRBJ2-7; no clear D. CDR3 length equals 11 residues. Trimming pared 3 bases from V and 2 bases from J, leaving 2 bases between. Germline V gene data show CDR1 as SGHVS and CDR2 as FQNEAQ. The DNA of the CDR3 is TGTGCCAGCAGCTTTACCTACGAGCAGTACTTC. Translation: CASSFTYEQYF.

The chain employs TRBV29-1 and TRBJ2-5; possibly TRBD1 or TRBD2 for D (5 bases each). The CDR3 consists of 14 residues. Per the germline V gene, CDR1 is SQVTM and CDR2 is ANQGSEA. Trimming pared 5 bases from V and 1 base from J, leaving 14 bases between. CDR3 residues: CSVKRDQTQETQYF. The CDR3 region has the DNA TGCAGCGTTAAACGGGACCAGACCCAAGAGACCCAGTACTTC.

The chain has TRBV29-1 and TRBJ2-7; 15 positions match TRBD2. Looked up from germline, CDR1 is SQVTM and CDR2 is ANQGSEA. Germline trimming cut 5 bases from V and 8 bases from J; bases unmatched to any gene: 7. The CDR3 spans 14 residues. CDR3 in amino acids: CSVQGLAGGSKQYF. CDR3 in DNA: TGCAGCGTTCAAGGACTAGCGGGAGGGTCGAAGCAGTACTTC.

V usage is TRBV7-3 and J usage is TRBJ2-5; TRBD2 matches 7 bases. V dropped 1 base and J dropped 7; count of bases not matched to a gene: 6. The germline gives CDR1 SGHTA, CDR2 FQGTGA. This CDR3 region has 14 residues. The CDR3 loop is CASSLSGRAATQYF. The CDR3 DNA is TGTGCCAGCAGCTTAAGTGGGAGGGCCGCGACCCAGTACTTC.

The rearrangement uses TRBV19 and TRBJ2-7; 9 bases agree with TRBD1. The V gene's germline CDR1 is LNHDA and CDR2 SQIVND (reference sequence). The J segment lost 7 bases and the V segment lost 6 bases, leaving 16 bases of the junction unmatched. The CDR3 consists of 16 residues. This chain's CDR3 is CASRRTGTGPSGEQYF. DNA for the CDR3: TGTGCCAGTAGGAGAACCGGGACAGGGCCCTCCGGAGAGCAGTACTTC.

The genes are TRBV7-2 and TRBJ2-5; 12 bases agree with TRBD2. The germline gives CDR1 SGHTA, CDR2 FQGNSA. V lost 1 base to trimming and J lost 3 bases; unmatched junction nucleotides: 12. This CDR3 has 19 amino acids. The CDR3 coding sequence is TGTGCCAGCAGCTTAGTTATAACTAGCGGGAGGCCCCTCGAAGAGACCCAGTACTTC. Translated: CASSLVITSGRPLEETQYF. Full variable domain (missing parts from reference TRBV7-2 and TRBJ2-5): GAGVSQSPSNKVTEKGKDVELRCDPISGHTALYWYRQSLGQGLEFLIYFQGNSAPDKSGLPSDRFSAERTGGSVSTLTIQRTQQEDSAVYLCASSLVITSGRPLEETQYFGPGTRLLVL.